These T cell receptor beta chains were read from a single sample in a study of shared clonotypes between healthy human individuals. Profiling relied on immunoSEQ multiplex PCR, and the TCRdb table lists in-frame clones only, not all of them. The sample has some 2 million clones, approximately 94% seen once. Sequenced input: naive CD8+ T cells sorted from blood. These receptors were taken from a man aged 18 to 29 in good health. CDR3s include the opening cysteine and the closing phenylalanine or tryptophan. D genes are given only for firm matches. Clone size, where shown, is once, few, many, or a class for clones that have expanded.

TRBV6-1	TRBJ2-2	.	.	CASFLGGTGELFF	TGTGCCAGCTTCCTCGGTGGGACCGGGGAGCTGTTTTTT
TRBV4-3	TRBJ1-2	.	.	CASSQENAGTVYGYTF	TGCGCCAGCAGCCAAGAAAATGCCGGGACCGTCTATGGCTACACCTTC
TRBV6-5	TRBJ2-2	.	.	CASSYGFNTGELFF	TGTGCCAGCAGTTACGGCTTCAACACCGGGGAGCTGTTTTTT
TRBV9	TRBJ2-5	.	TRBD2	CASSPGLAGGPRRTQYF	TGTGCCAGCAGCCCGGGACTAGCGGGGGGCCCGCGGAGAACCCAGTACTTC
TRBV5-4	TRBJ2-7	.	TRBD1	CASGTGLDEQYF	TGTGCCAGCGGGACAGGGCTAGACGAGCAGTACTTC
TRBV9	TRBJ1-1	.	TRBD1	CASSEVDGGQGMDNTEAFF	TGTGCCAGCAGCGAAGTAGACGGGGGACAGGGGATGGATAACACTGAAGCTTTCTTT
TRBV30	TRBJ2-7	.	TRBD2	CAWSGTSGYYEQYF	TGTGCCTGGAGTGGGACTAGCGGATACTACGAGCAGTACTTC
TRBV2	TRBJ2-3	once	.	CASILPTGPTDTQYF	TGTGCCAGCATCCTTCCGACAGGACCCACAGATACGCAGTATTTT
TRBV7-9	TRBJ1-3	few	.	CASSPWAENTIYF	TGTGCCAGCAGCCCCTGGGCGGAAAACACCATATATTTT
TRBV9	TRBJ1-2	once	TRBD1	CASSVGGDRYGYTF	TGTGCCAGCAGCGTAGGGGGGGACAGATATGGCTACACCTTC
TRBV5-6	TRBJ2-2	.	TRBD2	CASSLAAGAGELFF	TGTGCCAGCAGCTTGGCAGCGGGGGCCGGGGAGCTGTTTTTT
TRBV19	TRBJ2-7	once	TRBD1	CASSIIGTGSHEQYF	TGTGCCAGTAGTATAATAGGGACAGGGAGTCACGAGCAGTACTTC
TRBV4-3	TRBJ1-2	.	.	CASSQVSHTRGYTF	TGCGCCAGCAGCCAAGTGTCTCACACTAGAGGCTACACCTTC
TRBV6-5	TRBJ2-7	.	TRBD2	CASQVGGSAVYEQYF	TGTGCCAGTCAGGTGGGGGGGTCGGCTGTCTACGAGCAGTACTTC
TRBV7-6	TRBJ2-3	once	.	CASSLLGFVTDTQYF	TGTGCCAGCAGCTTATTAGGGTTCGTCACAGATACGCAGTATTTT
TRBV5-6	TRBJ1-1	.	.	CASSLVVSEAFF	TGTGCCAGCAGCTTGGTGGTCAGCGAAGCTTTCTTT
TRBV4-1	TRBJ2-7	once	.	CASSLSRDPWREQYF	TGCGCCAGCAGCCTTTCCCGGGACCCCTGGCGCGAGCAGTACTTC
TRBV4-3	TRBJ2-3	.	TRBD2	CASSQEPTSGVGADTQYF	TGCGCCAGCAGCCAAGAACCGACTAGCGGAGTAGGGGCAGATACGCAGTATTTT
TRBV18	TRBJ2-5	.	TRBD2	CASSPLAGDSETQYF	TGTGCCAGCTCACCACTAGCGGGAGATTCGGAGACCCAGTACTTC
TRBV7-9	TRBJ2-5	.	.	CASSLDGQPSETQYF	TGTGCCAGCAGCTTAGACGGCCAGCCGAGCGAGACCCAGTACTTC
TRBV11-2	TRBJ2-5	.	TRBD2	CASKDPGLEQETQYF	TGTGCCAGCAAAGACCCGGGACTAGAGCAAGAGACCCAGTACTTC
TRBV7-9	TRBJ2-5	.	.	CASSLKAVGVQETQYF	TGTGCCAGCAGCTTAAAAGCGGTCGGCGTCCAAGAGACCCAGTACTTC
TRBV5-6	TRBJ2-1	.	TRBD1	CASSLGGTGGPNEQFF	TGTGCCAGCAGCTTGGGCGGGACAGGGGGCCCCAATGAGCAGTTCTTC
TRBV7-9	TRBJ2-1	.	TRBD1	CASTGGQGRDNEQFF	TGTGCCAGCACCGGCGGACAGGGGAGGGACAATGAGCAGTTCTTC
TRBV6-1	TRBJ2-3	.	.	CASSPPAGFHTQYF	TGTGCCAGCAGCCCGCCAGCCGGCTTTCATACGCAGTATTTT
TRBV5-6	TRBJ2-5	.	.	CASGELIQETQYF	TGTGCCAGTGGGGAGTTGATTCAGGAGACCCAGTACTTC
TRBV19	TRBJ2-7	.	.	CASSPDRDNAYEQYF	TGTGCCAGTAGCCCGGACCGGGACAATGCCTACGAGCAGTACTTC
TRBV19	TRBJ2-2	.	.	CASSMTGENTGELFF	TGTGCCAGTAGTATGACGGGGGAGAACACCGGGGAGCTGTTTTTT
TRBV29-1	TRBJ1-1	few	.	CSVGRDGEAFF	TGCAGCGTTGGCAGGGACGGTGAAGCTTTCTTT
TRBV13	TRBJ2-7	.	.	CASSEGGGDEQYF	TGTGCCAGCAGCGAGGGAGGCGGGGACGAGCAGTACTTC
TRBV5-1	TRBJ2-3	once	TRBD2	CASSLWPLAGEEDTQYF	TGCGCCAGCAGCTTGTGGCCACTAGCGGGAGAGGAAGATACGCAGTATTTT
TRBV25-1	TRBJ2-7	.	.	CASSDLKQGSYEQYF	TGTGCCAGCAGTGATCTGAAACAGGGTTCCTACGAGCAGTACTTC
TRBV19	TRBJ1-3	.	.	CASEGNSGNTIYF	TGTGCCAGTGAGGGAAACTCTGGAAACACCATATATTTT
TRBV29-1	TRBJ1-1	.	.	CSVEDMATEAFF	TGCAGCGTTGAGGATATGGCCACTGAAGCTTTCTTT
TRBV28	TRBJ2-7	.	TRBD1	CASSRTGGGDEQYF	TGTGCCAGCAGTCGGACAGGGGGCGGCGACGAGCAGTACTTC
TRBV30	TRBJ1-1	.	.	CAWSVYGTEAFF	TGTGCCTGGAGTGTGTACGGCACTGAAGCTTTCTTT
TRBV11-2	TRBJ1-1	.	TRBD1	CASSPGQLTEAFF	TGTGCCAGCAGCCCGGGACAGCTCACTGAAGCTTTCTTT
TRBV30	TRBJ2-7	.	TRBD2	CAWGLADEQYF	TGTGCCTGGGGACTAGCGGACGAGCAGTACTTC
TRBV2	TRBJ1-1	.	.	CASSEGFTDTEAFF	TGTGCCAGCAGTGAGGGTTTTACGGACACTGAAGCTTTCTTT
TRBV12-5	TRBJ2-1	.	.	CASGLGLTGLDEQFF	TGTGCTAGTGGTTTGGGACTAACAGGGTTGGATGAGCAGTTCTTC
TRBV12-5	TRBJ2-2	.	TRBD1	CASGKDRVEELFF	TGTGCTAGTGGAAAAGACAGGGTAGAGGAGCTGTTTTTT
TRBV7-8	TRBJ2-7	.	.	CASSLVRGVYEQYF	TGTGCCAGCAGCTTAGTTCGGGGAGTCTACGAGCAGTACTTC
TRBV27	TRBJ2-7	.	.	CASSLGLSYEQYF	TGTGCCAGCAGTTTAGGACTCTCCTACGAGCAGTACTTC
TRBV7-6	TRBJ2-3	.	.	CASSLEGGRTDTQYF	TGTGCCAGCAGCTTAGAGGGCGGGCGCACAGATACGCAGTATTTT
TRBV15	TRBJ2-1	.	TRBD2	CATSRDHARGRAHEQFF	TGTGCCACCAGCAGAGATCACGCCCGCGGGAGAGCCCATGAGCAGTTCTTC
TRBV6-6	TRBJ2-1	.	.	CASSLGGSRIHEQFF	TGTGCCAGCAGTCTAGGTGGGAGTCGGATCCATGAGCAGTTCTTC
TRBV5-8	TRBJ2-7	.	.	CASSSTEDSYYEQYF	TGTGCCAGCAGCTCAACCGAGGACAGTTACTACGAGCAGTACTTC
TRBV2	TRBJ1-1	.	.	CASSEGRGNTEAFF	TGTGCCAGCAGTGAGGGCAGGGGGAACACTGAAGCTTTCTTT
TRBV27	TRBJ1-1	.	.	CASKLNTEAFF	TGTGCCAGCAAATTGAACACTGAAGCTTTCTTT
TRBV10-1	TRBJ2-2	.	.	CASREGPYTGELFF	TGCGCCAGCAGGGAAGGGCCTTACACCGGGGAGCTGTTTTTT
TRBV15	TRBJ1-2	.	.	CATSTASGGAGGYTF	TGTGCCACCAGCACGGCCAGTGGGGGCGCGGGTGGCTACACCTTC
TRBV5-4	TRBJ2-3	.	.	CASSFGSGTDTQYF	TGTGCCAGCAGCTTCGGTAGCGGCACAGATACGCAGTATTTT
TRBV4-1	TRBJ2-1	.	.	CASRLNLQVAEQFF	TGCGCCAGCAGACTAAACTTACAGGTTGCTGAGCAGTTCTTC
TRBV6-5	TRBJ2-7	.	.	CASSYGALPNEQYF	TGTGCCAGCAGTTACGGGGCACTTCCAAACGAGCAGTACTTC
TRBV6-6	TRBJ1-2	.	.	CASSPPHTF	TGTGCCAGCAGTCCGCCTCACACCTTC
TRBV10-3	TRBJ1-2	.	.	CAISVGGSGYGYTF	TGTGCCATCAGTGTTGGGGGGTCCGGCTATGGCTACACCTTC